The 8 T cell receptor beta chains presented below share a single source sample, sequenced in a study of early T cells in non-severe SARS-CoV-2 infection. TCRdb fed the 5' RACE reads into MiXCR, producing one record per CDR3 protein. Of 28,000 or so distinct CDR3 sequences listed, around 7% are singletons. Sequenced sample: whole blood. The receptor set was obtained from an adult who was a healthcare worker with PCR-confirmed SARS-CoV-2 infection or an uninfected control (not recorded which).

This clonotype came up many times. This sequence joins TRBV12-3 or TRBV12-4 and TRBJ2-7; 13 positions match TRBD2. With 6 bases clipped from V and 8 bases from J, the junction kept 10 bases outside the gene matches. The CDR3 runs to 15 residues. As DNA, the CDR3 is TGTGCCAGCAGCTCACCAGGACTAGCGGGAGCTAAGCAGTACTTC. It specifies CASSSPGLAGAKQYF.

This clonotype was seen many times. The rearrangement links TRBV12-3 or TRBV12-4 to TRBJ2-7; 8 bases fit TRBD2. The CDR3 is made up of 14 amino acids. With 7 bases clipped from V and 1 base from J, the junction kept 6 bases outside the gene matches. The CDR3 spells CASNAGGRSYEQYF. The CDR3 nucleotides read TGTGCCAGCAATGCGGGGGGCCGTTCCTACGAGCAGTACTTC.

This clonotype was counted ten times or more. The chain carries TRBV5-1 and TRBJ2-5; D perhaps matches TRBD1 (6 bases). The germline V gene has CDR1 SGHRS and CDR2 YFSETQ. The CDR3 totals 16 residues. Trimming stripped 0 bases from V and 5 bases from J, with 17 bases between. The CDR3 is CASSLGSRGYRETQYF. DNA of the CDR3: TGCGCCAGCAGCTTGGGTTCCAGGGGTTACCGGGAGACCCAGTACTTC.

This CDR3 is CASSLRGQDTGELFF. DNA for the CDR3: TGTGCCAGCAGCTTAAGGGGGCAGGACACCGGGGAGCTGTTTTTT. The chain employs TRBV7-2 and TRBJ2-2, with 7 bases identical to TRBD1. Losses at the gene ends were 2 bases for V and 3 bases for J; bases not matched to a gene: 3. The CDR3 contains 15 residues. Germline-derived CDR1 and CDR2 are SGHTA and FQGNSA. Full variable domain (rest looked up from reference TRBV7-2 and TRBJ2-2): GAGVSQSPSNKVTEKGKDVELRCDPISGHTALYWYRQSLGQGLEFLIYFQGNSAPDKSGLPSDRFSAERTGGSVSTLTIQRTQQEDSAVYLCASSLRGQDTGELFFGEGSRLTVL.

This clonotype was recorded a few times. This chain connects TRBV12-3 or TRBV12-4 to TRBJ2-3, with D uncertain. Between the trimmed V and J ends, which lost 5 bases and 3 bases, there was a span of 12 bases. The CDR3 is made up of 14 amino acids. CDR3 loop: CASSHLGLTDTQYF. CDR3 DNA: TGTGCCAGCAGTCACTTAGGGTTAACAGATACGCAGTATTTT.

This clonotype was counted a few times. This rearrangement joins TRBV7-8 to TRBJ1-4, with D possibly matching TRBD1 (5 bases). There are 18 residues in the CDR3. Germline assignment: CDR1 SGHVS and CDR2 FQNEAQ. V was clipped by 0 bases and J by 9 bases, with 23 bases between them. The CDR3 is CASSLARGAVPVLKKLFF. The CDR3 coding sequence is TGTGCCAGCAGCTTAGCGCGCGGGGCGGTACCAGTGCTGAAAAAACTGTTTTTT.

The sample holds many counts of this clonotype. V is TRBV5-1 and J is TRBJ2-7; maybe TRBD1 (5 bases). From germline, CDR1 is SGHRS and CDR2 YFSETQ. V was trimmed by 3 bases and J by 3 bases, leaving 13 bases between them. The CDR3 sequence is 14 residues long. The CDR3 sequence: CASSSTTGVYEQYF. In DNA form, the CDR3 reads TGCGCCAGCAGCTCAACCACAGGAGTCTACGAGCAGTACTTC.

The sample holds many counts of this clonotype. The gene calls are TRBV11-1 and TRBJ2-3; possible D gene TRBD2, 5 bases. In germline, CDR1 is SGHAT, CDR2 FQDESV (reference sequence). The CDR3 totals 15 residues. V was trimmed by 0 bases and J by 6 bases, leaving 13 bases between them. Written as DNA, the CDR3 is TGTGCCAGCAGCTTAGCCGGGAACACTTGGGATACGCAGTATTTT. As protein: CASSLAGNTWDTQYF.